This T cell receptor beta chain was identified in a study of blood T cell repertoires in COVID-19. Study overall: Some COVID-19 samples were acute and others convalescent; all came from the United States, Italy and Spain. In each case, the material was cDNA or gDNA derived from T cells, B-cell-depleted T cells, or PBMCs.

There are 12 residues in the CDR3. CDR1 and CDR2 (germline): GTSNPN, SVGIG (reference sequence). With 6 bases removed from V and 9 bases from J, the gap between germline ends came to 12 bases. In the authors' methods: Reference gene primer amplification yielded estimated nucleated cell counts. The protocol was immunoSEQ multiplex PCR, while the TCRdb copy is restricted to in-frame clones and leaves out a portion. V, J and clone size derive from that table, while D and trimming were established from the DNA sequence. Of roughly 310,000 clones listed, roughly 90% are singletons. The chain couples TRBV30 to TRBJ1-6; no clear D. The sample comprised peripheral blood. This TCR was recovered from a woman between 50 and 59 years old with active or convalescent COVID-19. CDR3 DNA: TGTGCCTGCGGACGTACGGGTTCACCCCTCCACTTT. This codes for CACGRTGSPLHF.